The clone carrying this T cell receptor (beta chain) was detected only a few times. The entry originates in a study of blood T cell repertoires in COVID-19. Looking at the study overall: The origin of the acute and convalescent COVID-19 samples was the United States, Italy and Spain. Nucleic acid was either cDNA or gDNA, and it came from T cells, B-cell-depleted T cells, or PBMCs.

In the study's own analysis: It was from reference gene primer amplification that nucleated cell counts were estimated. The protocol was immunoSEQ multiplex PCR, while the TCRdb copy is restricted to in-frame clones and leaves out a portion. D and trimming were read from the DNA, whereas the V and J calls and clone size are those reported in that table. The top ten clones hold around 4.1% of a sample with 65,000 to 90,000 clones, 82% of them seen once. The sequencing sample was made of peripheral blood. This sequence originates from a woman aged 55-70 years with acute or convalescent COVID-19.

This CDR3 is CASSSGLMNTEAFF. CDR3 DNA sequence: TGTGCCAGCAGCTCAGGGCTCATGAACACTGAAGCTTTCTTT. This chain connects TRBV6-5 to TRBJ1-1, with D possibly being TRBD1 (5 bases). Trimming stripped 6 bases from V and 0 bases from J, with 11 bases between. Germline CDR1 and CDR2: MNHEY and SVGAGI. The CDR3 spans 14 residues.